The T cell receptor beta chain described here comes from a study of T cell responses to AZD1222 COVID-19 vaccine. Assay used: immunoSEQ multiplex PCR; TCRdb lists only in-frame clones, some missing. Among some 100,000 clones listed, approximately 90% were seen once. V lost 1 base to trimming and J lost 8 bases, with 11 bases between them. The CDR3 is made up of 13 amino acids. Germline assignment: CDR1 MGHDK and CDR2 SYGVNS. This clone was seen a single time. The source of this sequence is an adult who received the AZD1222 COVID-19 vaccine. V gene TRBV25-1 combines with J gene TRBJ1-1; maybe TRBD1 (6 bases). Sequences were derived from peripheral blood, sampled 28 days after the second AZD1222 dose. The CDR3 sequence: CASSELTGGEAFF. As DNA, the CDR3 is TGTGCCAGCAGTGAATTAACCGGGGGCGAAGCTTTCTTT.